This T cell receptor (beta chain) was recovered during a study of a mutant IDH1 vaccine in newly diagnosed glioma. Study information: Vaccination started 4-6 weeks after radiotherapy alone, or with temozolomide cycles.

Time point defined: week 23, last vaccination. Topical imiquimod was applied with each vaccine dose, which held 300 ug of mutant IDH1 20-mer peptide. The assay was immunoSEQ multiplex PCR, and TCRdb's table has in-frame clones only and misses some. The data show around 85,000 clones, 65% to 90% seen once. Study-wide findings and caveats: Changes to the top peripheral T cell clonotypes appeared unrelated to pseudoprogression.

By sample fraction, this clone is medium-sized. The antigen is unknown. This CDR3 region has 14 residues. Germline loops: CDR1 SGHRS, CDR2 YFSETQ. Trimming took off 5 bases at V and 2 bases at J, with 12 bases between the two ends. The rearrangement uses TRBV5-1 and TRBJ2-3; possible D gene TRBD1, 6 bases. This material consisted of PBMCs, taken from a glioma patient whose treatment included an IDH1 peptide vaccine. The origin of this receptor is a man aged 30 to 45 with glioma. Some clones in this sample may be carry-over from other donors' samples. The DNA of the CDR3 is TGCGCCAGCAGAGGACAGACTATCACAGATACGCAGTATTTT. Translated: CASRGQTITDTQYF.